Following are 19 T cell receptor beta chains from one sample sequenced in a study of T cells after yellow fever vaccination. TCRdb used MiXCR to reprocess the 5' RACE reads, holding one entry per CDR3 protein. The table has 450,000 to 550,000 distinct CDR3 sequences, around a fifth seen once. This specimen consisted of PBMCs, obtained more than 20 days after the first yellow fever vaccination. These receptors were obtained from a man younger than 35 who received the YFV17D yellow fever vaccine.

This clonotype has more than one count but fewer than ten. V and J are TRBV27 and TRBJ1-1, with TRBD1 matching over 8 bases. Trimming took 4 bases from V and 6 from J; bases not matched to a gene: 7. Germline lookup yields CDR1 MNHEY and CDR2 SMNVEV (reference sequence). There are 14 residues in the CDR3. The CDR3 DNA is TGTGCCAGCAGTTCGTCAGGGGGCCCAGCTGAAGCTTTCTTT. This gives the protein CASSSSGGPAEAFF.

This chain links TRBV28 with TRBJ1-2; D possibly corresponds to TRBD1 (6 bases). Trimming removed 8 bases from V and 5 bases from J, with 18 bases in between. The CDR3 length is 14 residues. Germline-derived CDR1 and CDR2 are MDHEN and SYDVKM. The CDR3 nucleotides are TGTGCCAGCGCGCTGGGGCAGGGGAATTATGGCTACACCTTC. Translation gives CASALGQGNYGYTF.

The rearrangement uses TRBV2 and TRBJ2-3, with TRBD2 matching 9 bases. V trimming: 4 bases; J trimming: 4 bases; junction bases outside the gene matches: 6. The CDR3 sequence is 15 residues long. Per the germline V gene, CDR1 is SNHLY and CDR2 is FYNNEI. CDR3 in DNA: TGTGCCAGCAGTGTGGAAGGCGGGGGGGCAGATACGCAGTATTTT. Protein sequence: CASSVEGGGADTQYF.

The table lists this clonotype with many counts. The rearrangement uses TRBV7-2 and TRBJ2-3; 7 bases match TRBD2. V lost 6 bases, J lost 0 bases, and 3 bases stayed unmatched. The CDR3 length is 14 residues. The germline V gene has CDR1 SGHTA and CDR2 FQGNSA. CDR3 DNA sequence: TGTGCCAGCAGAGGCGGGGGAAGCACAGATACGCAGTATTTT. Its protein is CASRGGGSTDTQYF.

This clonotype was observed a few times. The chain combines TRBV9 with TRBJ1-4; D unresolved. The V and J ends lost 0 bases and 7 bases respectively, with 7 bases between them. The CDR3 sequence is 13 residues long. Germline lookup yields CDR1 SGDLS and CDR2 YYNGEE. CDR3 DNA sequence: TGTGCCAGCAGCGTAGGGGCTGGTGAAAAACTGTTTTTT. Its translation is CASSVGAGEKLFF.

This clonotype was detected only once. The chain uses TRBV20-1 and TRBJ2-3; 10 bases are a match to TRBD2. The germline V gene has CDR1 DFQATT and CDR2 SNEGSKA (reference sequence). This CDR3 spans 15 amino acids. Losses at the gene ends were 4 bases for V and 1 base for J; bases not matched to a gene: 5. CDR3 residues: CSANAGTSGTDTQYF. The CDR3 nucleotides read TGCAGTGCTAACGCGGGGACTAGCGGCACAGATACGCAGTATTTT.

The chain joins TRBV6-5 to TRBJ2-7, with 7 bases identical to TRBD2. The V segment lost 2 bases and the J segment 4 bases; nucleotides outside the gene matches: 5. This CDR3 has 14 residues. Per germline, CDR1 MNHEY and CDR2 SVGAGI. CDR3 in DNA: TGTGCCAGCAGTTACGCGGGGAGGGCTTACGAGCAGTACGTC. This codes for CASSYAGRAYEQYV.

This clonotype occurred many times. J is TRBJ1-1 and V is TRBV4-2; a possible D gene is TRBD1 (6 bases). This CDR3 is built from 13 residues. V lost 5 bases and J lost 4, with 11 bases in between. Germline V gene data show CDR1 as LGHNA and CDR2 as YNFKEQ. Written as DNA, the CDR3 is TGTGCCAGCAGCGGACAGTTAGGCACTGAAGCTTTCTTT. As protein: CASSGQLGTEAFF.

Here the CDR3 reads CASSYGREGDAYEQYV. The CDR3 DNA reads as TGTGCCAGCAGTTACGGCAGGGAGGGCGACGCCTACGAGCAGTACGTC. The gene calls are TRBV6-2 or TRBV6-3 and TRBJ2-7; TRBD2 matches 7 bases. Germline V gives CDR1 MNHEY, CDR2 SVGEGT. The ends lost 2 bases at V and 2 bases at J; junction bases unmatched: 9. The CDR3 loop spans 16 amino acids.

Concerning this clonotype: Being one base from a much bigger clone, this may be a read error. This chain links TRBV7-3 with TRBJ2-1, with D perhaps TRBD1 (6 bases). CDR1 is SGHTA, CDR2 FQGTGA, per germline. The CDR3 spans 14 residues. V was shortened by 2 bases and J by 4 bases, with 9 bases between the two germline ends. The CDR3 protein is CASSLGQQYNEQFF. Written as DNA, the CDR3 is TGTGCCAGCAGCTTAGGACAGCAATACAATGAGCAGTTCTTC.

This clonotype was counted between two and nine times. The rearrangement uses TRBV21-1 and TRBJ2-7; the table's D call, TRBD1, was not checked against the DNA. TRBV21-1 constitutes a pseudogene. The length of the CDR3 is 15 residues. CDR3 in DNA: TGTGCCAGCAGCTCAACCGGGACAACACAATACGAGCAGTACGTC. Translating it yields CASSSTGTTQYEQYV.

The chain is built from TRBV30 and TRBJ1-5, with TRBD1 matching over 10 bases. The CDR3 spans 13 residues. V was pared by 7 bases and J by 6 bases, with 6 bases of the junction left unmatched. CDR1 is GTSNPN, CDR2 SVGIG, per germline (reference sequence). The CDR3 protein is CALSGTGVQPQHF. The CDR3 DNA sequence: TGTGCCTTATCCGGGACAGGGGTTCAGCCCCAGCATTTT. Variable domain in full (rest from reference TRBV30 and TRBJ1-5): SQTIHQWPATLVQPVGSPLSLECTVEGTSNPNLYWYRQAAGRGLQLLFYSVGIGQISSEVPQNLSASRPQDRQFILSSKKLLLSDSGFYLCALSGTGVQPQHFGDGTRLSIL.

A few counts support this clonotype. The chain couples TRBV4-1 to TRBJ1-1; a weak D match, TRBD1 (5 bases). Germline loops: CDR1 MGHRA, CDR2 YSYEKL. V was shortened by 4 bases and J by 4 bases, with 16 bases between the two germline ends. This CDR3 has 15 residues. The CDR3 sequence: CASSPGVGEGTEAFF. CDR3 DNA sequence: TGCGCCAGCAGCCCGGGGGTGGGGGAGGGCACTGAAGCTTTCTTT.

The chain combines TRBV12-3 or TRBV12-4 with TRBJ2-2, with 13 bases matching TRBD2. V lost 4 bases and J lost 2; bases outside the gene matches: 1. This CDR3 comprises 16 residues. CDR3 in amino acids: CASSWTSGGNTGELFF. CDR3 coding DNA: TGTGCCAGCAGTTGGACTAGCGGGGGAAACACCGGGGAGCTGTTTTTT.

This clonotype showed up just a few times. This chain connects TRBV7-3 to TRBJ2-7; 13 nucleotides line up with TRBD2. The CDR3 runs to 18 residues. Germline V gene lookup returns CDR1 SGHTA and CDR2 FQGTGA. V lost 3 bases, J lost 4 bases, and 12 bases stayed unmatched. CDR3 sequence: CASSFRLGTSGATYEQYV. The CDR3 DNA reads as TGTGCCAGCAGCTTTCGCCTCGGGACTAGCGGGGCGACTTACGAGCAGTACGTC.

This clonotype was detected a few times. This chain links TRBV12-3 or TRBV12-4 with TRBJ1-1; D is ambiguous. V lost 3 bases to trimming and J lost 11 bases, with 13 bases between them. This CDR3 has 12 residues. The CDR3 sequence is CASSLGGRSAFF. CDR3 DNA: TGTGCCAGCAGTTTGGGAGGCAGGTCGGCTTTCTTT.

The genes are TRBV18 and TRBJ2-2; unclear D gene. V lost 3 bases and J lost 6, with 5 bases in between. Germline V lookup: CDR1 KGHSH, CDR2 LQKENI. The CDR3 consists of 12 residues. The CDR3 region has the DNA TGTGCCAGCTCACCGGAGCCCGGGGAGCTGTTTTTT. The encoded protein is CASSPEPGELFF. Complete variable domain (other parts from reference TRBV18 and TRBJ2-2): NAGVMQNPRHLVRRRGQEARLRCSPMKGHSHVYWYRQLPEEGLKFMVYLQKENIIDESGMPKERFSAEFPKEGPSILRIQQVVRGDSAAYFCASSPEPGELFFGEGSRLTVL.

There are a few counts of this clonotype. The chain is built from TRBV12-3 or TRBV12-4 and TRBJ2-7, with TRBD1 identical over 8 bases. The CDR3 length is 16 residues. V lost 2 bases to trimming and J lost 0 bases; unmatched junction nucleotides: 6. The CDR3 here is CASSLWGQENSYEQYF. In DNA form, the CDR3 reads TGTGCCAGCAGTTTATGGGGACAGGAGAACTCCTACGAGCAGTACTTC.

V usage is TRBV18 and J usage is TRBJ2-7; D gene uncertain. Trimming pared 3 bases from V and 3 bases from J, leaving 3 bases between. Germline assignment: CDR1 KGHSH and CDR2 LQKENI. The CDR3 covers 11 residues. CDR3 bases: TGTGCCAGCTCACCCCGCTACGAGCAGTACTTC. This encodes CASSPRYEQYF.